The 2 T cell receptor beta chains listed next were all sequenced from one sample in a study of T cell responses to AZD1222 COVID-19 vaccine (dated by TCRdb to the early 2020s). This specimen's time point label, per the study, means: baseline before first vaccination. Library creation used the immunoSEQ multiplex PCR assay. In its TCRdb copy, this immuneACCESS table keeps in-frame sequences only and misses some clones. Where compared with another copy, unresolved V genes explain less than half of these, and the others have no known cause. The sample table contains about 180,000 clones; only one count was recorded for about 91% of them. The ten most abundant clones make up 0.49% of the sample. Specimen: peripheral blood, collected on day 0 of AZD1222 vaccination. These receptors all come from an adult in good health.

The rearrangement links TRBV12-3 or TRBV12-4 to TRBJ2-3, with D tentatively TRBD1 (6 bases). Trimming pared 6 bases from V and 8 bases from J, leaving 15 bases between. The CDR3 is made up of 13 amino acids. The CDR3 protein is CASSQTLQGTQYF. The CDR3 region has the DNA TGTGCCAGCAGCCAGACCCTACAGGGTACGCAGTATTTT.

The gene calls are TRBV3-1 (or the pseudogene TRBV3-2) and TRBJ2-7; D not certain. This CDR3 contains 13 residues. Germline-derived CDR1 and CDR2 are LGHDT and YNNKEL (reference sequence). V was pared by 1 base and J by 2 bases, with 6 bases between. CDR3: CASSQGRTYEQYF. CDR3 bases: TGTGCCAGCAGCCAAGGACGGACCTACGAGCAGTACTTC.